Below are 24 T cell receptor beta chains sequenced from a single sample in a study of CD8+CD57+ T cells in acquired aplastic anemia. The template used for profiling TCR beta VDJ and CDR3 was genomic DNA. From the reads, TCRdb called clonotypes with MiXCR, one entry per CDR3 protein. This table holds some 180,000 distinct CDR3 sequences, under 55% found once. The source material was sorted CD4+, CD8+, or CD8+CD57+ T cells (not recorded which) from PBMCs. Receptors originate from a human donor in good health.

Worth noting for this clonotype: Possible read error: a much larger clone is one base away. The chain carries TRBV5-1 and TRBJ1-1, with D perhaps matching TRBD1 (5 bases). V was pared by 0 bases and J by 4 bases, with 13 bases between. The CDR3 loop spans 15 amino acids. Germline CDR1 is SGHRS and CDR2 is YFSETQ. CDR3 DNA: TGCGCCAGCAGCTTGGTAGGGGAGGGTCTCACTGAAGCTTTCTTT. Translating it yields CASSLVGEGLTEAFF.

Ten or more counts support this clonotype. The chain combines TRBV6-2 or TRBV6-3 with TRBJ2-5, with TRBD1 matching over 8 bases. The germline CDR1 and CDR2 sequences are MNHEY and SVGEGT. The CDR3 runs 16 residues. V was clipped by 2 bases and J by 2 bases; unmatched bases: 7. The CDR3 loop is CASSYQGAGEQETQYF. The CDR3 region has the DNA TGTGCCAGCAGTTACCAGGGGGCAGGGGAACAAGAGACCCAGTACTTC.

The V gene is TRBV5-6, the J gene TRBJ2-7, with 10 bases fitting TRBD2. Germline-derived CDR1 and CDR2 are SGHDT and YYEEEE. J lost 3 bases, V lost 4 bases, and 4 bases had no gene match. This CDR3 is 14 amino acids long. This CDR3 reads CASSTGLADYEQYF. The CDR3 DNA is TGTGCCAGCAGCACTGGACTAGCGGACTACGAGCAGTACTTC.

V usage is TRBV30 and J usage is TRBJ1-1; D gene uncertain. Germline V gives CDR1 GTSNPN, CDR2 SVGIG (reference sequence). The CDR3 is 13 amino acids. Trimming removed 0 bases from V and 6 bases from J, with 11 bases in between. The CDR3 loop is CAWSVHSRPEAFF. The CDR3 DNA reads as TGTGCCTGGAGTGTACATTCAAGGCCTGAAGCTTTCTTT.

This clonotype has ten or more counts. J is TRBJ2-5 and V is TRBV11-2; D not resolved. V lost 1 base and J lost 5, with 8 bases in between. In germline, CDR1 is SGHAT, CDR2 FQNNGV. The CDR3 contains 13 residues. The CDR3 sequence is CASSLGQVETQYF. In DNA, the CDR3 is TGTGCCAGCAGCTTAGGTCAAGTGGAGACCCAGTACTTC.

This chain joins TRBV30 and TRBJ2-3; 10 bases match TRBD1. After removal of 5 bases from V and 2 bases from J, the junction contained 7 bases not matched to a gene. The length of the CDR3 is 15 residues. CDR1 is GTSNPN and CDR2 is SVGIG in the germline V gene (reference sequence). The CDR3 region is CAWDDRGLPTDTQYF. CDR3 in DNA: TGTGCCTGGGACGACAGGGGGCTTCCCACAGATACGCAGTATTTT.

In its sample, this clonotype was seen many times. In DNA form, the CDR3 reads TGTGCCAGCAGCCTCGGGACCCACGGGGATACGCAGTATTTT. Protein: CASSLGTHGDTQYF. The chain carries TRBV19 and TRBJ2-3; TRBD1 or TRBD2 may be the D gene (5 bases each). Trimming left V 9 bases short and J 6 bases short, with 19 bases between. The CDR3 covers 14 residues. Germline lookup yields CDR1 LNHDA and CDR2 SQIVND (reference sequence).

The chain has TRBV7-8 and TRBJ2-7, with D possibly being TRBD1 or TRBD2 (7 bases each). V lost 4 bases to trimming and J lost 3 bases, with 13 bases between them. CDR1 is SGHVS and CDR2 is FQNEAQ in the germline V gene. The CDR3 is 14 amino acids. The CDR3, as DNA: TGTGCCAGCAGCTCCGACAGGGACTACTACGAGCAGTACTTC. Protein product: CASSSDRDYYEQYF.

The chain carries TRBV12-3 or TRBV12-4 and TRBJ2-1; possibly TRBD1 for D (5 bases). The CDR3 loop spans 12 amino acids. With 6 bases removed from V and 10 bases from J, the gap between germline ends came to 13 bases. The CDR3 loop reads CASSSRRQEQFF. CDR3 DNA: TGTGCCAGCAGCTCGAGACGACAGGAGCAGTTCTTC.

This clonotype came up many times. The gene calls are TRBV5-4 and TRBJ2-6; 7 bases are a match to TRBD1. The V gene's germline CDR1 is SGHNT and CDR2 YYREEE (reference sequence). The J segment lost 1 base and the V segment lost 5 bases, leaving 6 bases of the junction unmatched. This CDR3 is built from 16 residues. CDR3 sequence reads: CASRSNRGSGANVLTF. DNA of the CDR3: TGTGCCAGCAGAAGCAACAGGGGATCTGGGGCCAACGTCCTGACTTTC.

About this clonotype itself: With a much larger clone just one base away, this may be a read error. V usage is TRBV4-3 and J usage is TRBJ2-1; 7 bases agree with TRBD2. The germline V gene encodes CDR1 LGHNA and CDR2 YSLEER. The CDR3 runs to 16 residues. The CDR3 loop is CAGSLQSGMSYNEQFF. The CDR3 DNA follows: TGCGCCGGCAGTCTCCAGAGCGGGATGTCCTACAATGAGCAGTTCTTC.

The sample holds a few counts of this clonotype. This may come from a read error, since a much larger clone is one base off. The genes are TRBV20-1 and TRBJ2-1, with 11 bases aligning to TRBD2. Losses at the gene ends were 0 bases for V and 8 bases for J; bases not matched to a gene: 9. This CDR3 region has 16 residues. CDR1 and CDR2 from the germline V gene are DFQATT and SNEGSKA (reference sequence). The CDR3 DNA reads TGCAGTGCTAGAGATCTCGGTAGCGGGAGGGTGGATGAGCAGTTCTTC. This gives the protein CSARDLGSGRVDEQFF.

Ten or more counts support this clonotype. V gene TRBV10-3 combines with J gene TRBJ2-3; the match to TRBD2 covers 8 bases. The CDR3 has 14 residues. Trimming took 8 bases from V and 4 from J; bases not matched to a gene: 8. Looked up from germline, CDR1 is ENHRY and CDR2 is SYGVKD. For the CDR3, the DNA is TGTGCCATCGCGTTCGGGAGGGCCTCAGATACGCAGTATTTT. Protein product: CAIAFGRASDTQYF.

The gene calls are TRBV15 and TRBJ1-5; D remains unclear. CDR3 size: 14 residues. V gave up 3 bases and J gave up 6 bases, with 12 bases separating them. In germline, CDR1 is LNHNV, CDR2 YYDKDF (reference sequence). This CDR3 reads CATSRDGLIQPQHF. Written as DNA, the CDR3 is TGTGCCACCAGCAGGGATGGTCTCATTCAGCCCCAGCATTTT.

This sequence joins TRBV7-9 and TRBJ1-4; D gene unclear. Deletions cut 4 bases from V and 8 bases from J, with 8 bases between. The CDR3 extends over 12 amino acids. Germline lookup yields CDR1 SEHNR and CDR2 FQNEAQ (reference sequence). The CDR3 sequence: CASSSEAEKLFF. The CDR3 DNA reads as TGTGCCAGCAGCTCAGAGGCCGAAAAACTGTTTTTT.

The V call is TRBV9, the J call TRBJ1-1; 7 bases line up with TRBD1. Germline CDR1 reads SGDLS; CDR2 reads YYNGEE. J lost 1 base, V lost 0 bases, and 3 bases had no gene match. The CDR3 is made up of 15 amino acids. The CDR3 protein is CASSVVHRGNTEAFF. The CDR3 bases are TGTGCCAGCAGCGTAGTCCACAGGGGGAACACTGAAGCTTTCTTT.

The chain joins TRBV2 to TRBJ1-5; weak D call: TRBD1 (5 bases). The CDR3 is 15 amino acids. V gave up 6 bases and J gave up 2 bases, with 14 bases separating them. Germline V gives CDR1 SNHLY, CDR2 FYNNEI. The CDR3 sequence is CASSETGLGNQPQHF. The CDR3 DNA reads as TGTGCCAGCAGCGAAACAGGTCTCGGCAATCAGCCCCAGCATTTT.

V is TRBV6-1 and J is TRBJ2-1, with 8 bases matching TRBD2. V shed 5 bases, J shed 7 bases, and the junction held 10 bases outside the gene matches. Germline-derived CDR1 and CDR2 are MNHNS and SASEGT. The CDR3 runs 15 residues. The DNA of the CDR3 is TGTGCCAGCAGTCCCCGACTGGCGGGAGGAAATGAGCAGTTCTTC. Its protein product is CASSPRLAGGNEQFF.

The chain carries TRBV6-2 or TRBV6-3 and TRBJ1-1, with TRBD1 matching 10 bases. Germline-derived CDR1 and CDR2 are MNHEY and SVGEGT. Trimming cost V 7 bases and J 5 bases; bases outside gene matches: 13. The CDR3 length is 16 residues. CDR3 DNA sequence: TGTGCCAGCACTCAGCCTCGGACAGGGGGAAGGACTGAAGCTTTCTTT. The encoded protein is CASTQPRTGGRTEAFF.

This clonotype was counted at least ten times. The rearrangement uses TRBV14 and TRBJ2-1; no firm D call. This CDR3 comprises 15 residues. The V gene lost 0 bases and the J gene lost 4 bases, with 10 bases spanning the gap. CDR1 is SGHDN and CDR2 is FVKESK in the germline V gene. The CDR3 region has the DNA TGTGCCAGCAGCCAAGATCCGAGGAAATACAATGAGCAGTTCTTC. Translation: CASSQDPRKYNEQFF. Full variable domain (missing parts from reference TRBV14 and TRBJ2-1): EAGVTQFPSHSVIEKGQTVTLRCDPISGHDNLYWYRRVMGKEIKFLLHFVKESKQDESGMPNNRFLAERTGGTYSTLKVQPAELEDSGVYFCASSQDPRKYNEQFFGPGTRLTVL.

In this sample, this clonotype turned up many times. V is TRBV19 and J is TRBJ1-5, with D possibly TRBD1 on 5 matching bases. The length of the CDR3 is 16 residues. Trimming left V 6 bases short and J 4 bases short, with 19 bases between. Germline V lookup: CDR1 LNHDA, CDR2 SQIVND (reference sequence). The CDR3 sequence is CASSPPGKSKNQPQHF. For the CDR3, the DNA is TGTGCCAGTAGCCCCCCAGGGAAAAGTAAGAATCAGCCCCAGCATTTT.

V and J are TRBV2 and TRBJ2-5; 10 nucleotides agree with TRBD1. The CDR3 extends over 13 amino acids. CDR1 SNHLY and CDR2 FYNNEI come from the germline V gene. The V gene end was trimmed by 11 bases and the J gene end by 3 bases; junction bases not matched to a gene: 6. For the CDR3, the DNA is TGTGCCCGCCGGGGGACAGGGGAAGAGACCCAGTACTTC. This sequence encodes CARRGTGEETQYF.

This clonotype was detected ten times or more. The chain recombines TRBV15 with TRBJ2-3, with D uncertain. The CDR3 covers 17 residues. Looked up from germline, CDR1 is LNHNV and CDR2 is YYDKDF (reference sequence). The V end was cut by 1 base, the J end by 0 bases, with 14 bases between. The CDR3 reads CATSRGARSASTDTQYF. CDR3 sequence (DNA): TGTGCCACCAGCAGAGGTGCCAGGAGCGCTAGCACAGATACGCAGTATTTT.

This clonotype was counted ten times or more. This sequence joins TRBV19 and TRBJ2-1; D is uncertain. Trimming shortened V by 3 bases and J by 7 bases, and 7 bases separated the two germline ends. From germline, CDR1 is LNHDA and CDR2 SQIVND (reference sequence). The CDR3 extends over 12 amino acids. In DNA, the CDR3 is TGTGCCAGTAGTATGCCCGAGAATGAGCAGTTCTTC. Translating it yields CASSMPENEQFF.